The 8 T cell receptor beta chains reported below all come from one sample, sequenced in a study of shared clonotypes between healthy human individuals. TCRdb's copy holds only in-frame clones and misses some; the assay was immunoSEQ multiplex PCR. The sample records about 1.1 million clones, roughly 74% being singletons. Material for sequencing was memory CD4+ T cells from PBMCs. The subset was: CD45RA-negative fraction. All receptors come from a young man in good health. Some clones in this sample may be carry-over from other donors' samples.

About this clone: One end of the junction is discordant with germline, which a read error may explain. The chain combines TRBV5-6 with TRBJ2-1, with D maybe TRBD2 (6 bases). CDR3 size: 14 residues. Germline CDR1 SGHDT, CDR2 YYEEEE. Here the CDR3 DNA reads TGTGTCAGCAGCTTGGGAGGCAGGATCCATGAGCAGTTCTTC. Its translation: CVSSLGGRIHEQFF.

The chain is built from TRBV5-8 and TRBJ1-1; weak D call: TRBD1 (6 bases). V shed 4 bases and J shed 4 bases, with 20 bases lying between them. The germline V gene has CDR1 SGHTS and CDR2 YDEGEE. The CDR3 is 16 amino acids. The CDR3 sequence: CASSPGGTGRFTEAFF. As DNA, the CDR3 is TGTGCCAGCAGCCCCGGGGGCACAGGGAGGTTCACTGAAGCTTTCTTT.

The chain employs TRBV5-6 and TRBJ2-3; TRBD1 is a possible D gene (5 bases). The CDR3 totals 17 residues. The germline V gene has CDR1 SGHDT and CDR2 YYEEEE. Trimming stripped 2 bases from V and 2 bases from J, with 18 bases between. CDR3 bases: TGTGCCAGCAGCTTAATTGGCGGCAGGGCCCCCACAGATACGCAGTATTTT. Translation: CASSLIGGRAPTDTQYF.

The chain couples TRBV7-2 to TRBJ2-7, with a tentative D call TRBD1 (5 bases). Germline V gives CDR1 SGHTA, CDR2 FQGNSA. Trimming shortened V by 3 bases and J by 3 bases, and 9 bases separated the two germline ends. The CDR3 runs 13 residues. Here the CDR3 reads CASSFQGIYEQYF. The CDR3 DNA is TGTGCCAGCAGCTTTCAGGGTATCTACGAGCAGTACTTC.

The chain is built from TRBV5-8 and TRBJ2-7; D is unclear. Germline values: CDR1 SGHTS, CDR2 YDEGEE. The CDR3 spans 15 residues. V shed 4 bases and J shed 5 bases, with 19 bases lying between them. The CDR3 DNA reads as TGTGCCAGCAGCACACTGGTCGCCGCCGAGGACGAGCAGTACTTC. It is translated as CASSTLVAAEDEQYF.

Points on this clone: The sample holds other DNA sequences that translate to the same CDR3. The chain couples TRBV2 to TRBJ2-7; no firm D call. The V end was cut by 3 bases, the J end by 2 bases, with 5 bases between. CDR1 and CDR2 from the germline V gene are SNHLY and FYNNEI. The CDR3 totals 12 residues. Written as DNA, the CDR3 is TGTGCCAGCAGTGAGGGTCCCTACGAGCAGTACTTC. Translated, it gives CASSEGPYEQYF.

This chain uses TRBV5-1 with TRBJ1-2; perhaps TRBD1 as D (5 bases). V lost 4 bases and J lost 6, with 19 bases in between. Germline lookup yields CDR1 SGHRS and CDR2 YFSETQ. CDR3 length equals 15 residues. CDR3 amino acids: CASSAANAGGNGYTF. CDR3 sequence (DNA): TGCGCCAGCAGCGCAGCAAACGCGGGGGGAAATGGCTACACCTTC.

The table lists this clone with a count of one. The V gene is TRBV28, the J gene TRBJ1-2; TRBD1 is a possible D gene (6 bases). V was trimmed by 4 bases and J by 8 bases, leaving 14 bases between them. Germline V lookup: CDR1 MDHEN, CDR2 SYDVKM. The CDR3 runs 13 residues. The CDR3 reads CASSSNRVGGYTF. The CDR3 DNA reads TGTGCCAGCAGTTCCAACAGGGTGGGAGGCTACACCTTC.